The 16 T cell receptor beta chains below come from one sample, sequenced in a study of PD-L1 blockade in urothelial cancer. Clones were sequenced by immunoSEQ multiplex PCR, and TCRdb holds only the in-frame ones, with some missing. The table lists 56,000 or so clones, roughly 85% of them singletons, with around 14% in the top ten. Noted time point: pretreatment peripheral blood. The source was PBMCs, collected around atezolizumab (anti-PD-L1) treatment. Source of these receptors: a man aged 65 to 85 with urothelial cancer.

CDR3 bases: TGTGCCAGCAGTGACCGGACAGGGGACGAGCAGTACTTC. Residues: CASSDRTGDEQYF. The chain has TRBV2 and TRBJ2-7; 9 nucleotides line up with TRBD1. Trimming took 3 bases from V and 5 from J; bases not matched to a gene: 2. The CDR3 has 13 residues. From germline, CDR1 is SNHLY and CDR2 FYNNEI.

With respect to this clone: Other nucleotide sequences from this sample produce the same CDR3. CDR3 in DNA: TGTGCCAGCAGTTACGGCGGGAGGGGATACGAGCAGTACTTC. Amino acids: CASSYGGRGYEQYF. The chain joins TRBV6-5 to TRBJ2-7, with 9 bases lining up with TRBD2. Germline V gene data show CDR1 as MNHEY and CDR2 as SVGAGI. This CDR3 has 14 amino acids. J was trimmed by 4 bases and V by 2 bases; bases with no gene match: 3.

The chain carries TRBV10-2 and TRBJ2-1; 9 nucleotides match TRBD1. The CDR3 loop spans 17 amino acids. Germline V gene sequence: CDR1 WSHSY, CDR2 SAAADI. V shed 2 bases and J 8 bases; nucleotides not matched to a gene: 13. The CDR3 coding sequence is TGCGCCAGCAGTGAGCCCAACCGGGACAGGGTAACGGATGAGCAGTTCTTC. Its protein is CASSEPNRDRVTDEQFF.

The chain combines TRBV5-1 with TRBJ2-5; 14 nucleotides align to TRBD2. Germline CDR1 SGHRS, CDR2 YFSETQ. The CDR3 consists of 16 residues. With V trimmed by 5 bases and J by 4 bases, 7 bases remained unmatched. CDR3 nucleotides: TGCGCCAGCAGTCCTGGACTAGCGGGAGGAGGAGAGACCCAGTACTTC. Translated: CASSPGLAGGGETQYF.

The chain joins TRBV5-1 to TRBJ2-2; 7 bases line up with TRBD1. The CDR3 has 16 amino acids. Per germline, CDR1 SGHRS and CDR2 YFSETQ. The V and J ends lost 4 bases and 5 bases, in that order; junction bases with no gene match: 11. The CDR3: CASSPIATGNTGELFF. DNA for the CDR3: TGCGCCAGCAGCCCAATCGCGACAGGGAATACCGGGGAGCTGTTTTTT.

The V gene is TRBV11-2, the J gene TRBJ2-7; no definite D call. This CDR3 comprises 14 residues. V was clipped by 0 bases and J by 3 bases, with 9 bases between them. Germline V lookup: CDR1 SGHAT, CDR2 FQNNGV. CDR3 region: CASSLDVSFYEQYF. In DNA, the CDR3 is TGTGCCAGCAGCTTAGATGTCAGTTTCTACGAGCAGTACTTC. Together with reference TRBV11-2 and TRBJ2-7, the CDR3 gives the full variable domain: EAGVAQSPRYKIIEKRQSVAFWCNPISGHATLYWYQQILGQGPKLLIQFQNNGVVDDSQLPKDRFSAERLKGVDSTLKIQPAKLEDSAVYLCASSLDVSFYEQYFGPGTRLTVT.

The chain links TRBV10-3 to TRBJ2-3, with 9 bases fitting TRBD2. The CDR3 consists of 16 residues. After removal of 6 bases from V and 2 bases from J, the junction contained 9 bases not matched to a gene. The germline V gene encodes CDR1 ENHRY and CDR2 SYGVKD. The CDR3 region is CAIRLGLAPNTDTQYF. The CDR3 DNA is TGTGCCATCAGACTCGGACTAGCGCCTAACACAGATACGCAGTATTTT.

This clone was seen a single time. The chain carries TRBV5-1 and TRBJ2-2; possible D gene TRBD1, 5 bases. The CDR3 length is 14 residues. The V and J ends lost 4 bases and 2 bases respectively, with 9 bases between them. The V gene's germline CDR1 is SGHRS and CDR2 YFSETQ. CDR3 sequence: CASSTRTNTGELFF. The CDR3, as DNA: TGCGCCAGCAGCACCCGGACAAACACCGGGGAGCTGTTTTTT. Based on the CDR3 plus reference TRBV5-1 and TRBJ2-2, the full variable domain is KAGVTQTPRYLIKTRGQQVTLSCSPISGHRSVSWYQQTPGQGLQFLFEYFSETQRNKGNFPGRFSGRQFSNSRSEMNVSTLELGDSALYLCASSTRTNTGELFFGEGSRLTVL.

This clone was detected once. The chain recombines TRBV7-8 with TRBJ2-5; a possible D gene is TRBD1 (6 bases). Germline CDR1 and CDR2: SGHVS and FQNEAQ. Deletions cut 5 bases from V and 3 bases from J, with 13 bases between. CDR3 length: 14 residues. CDR3 amino acids: CASSSGQFEETQYF. Here the CDR3 DNA reads TGTGCCAGCAGCAGCGGACAGTTTGAAGAGACCCAGTACTTC.

This chain's CDR3 is CASSEAGGAPYEQYF. The CDR3 DNA follows: TGTGCCAGCAGTGAAGCCGGCGGGGCCCCCTACGAGCAGTACTTC. J is TRBJ2-7 and V is TRBV6-1, with D perhaps TRBD2 (6 bases). This CDR3 region has 15 residues. Trimming stripped 0 bases from V and 2 bases from J, with 11 bases between. Per the germline V gene, CDR1 is MNHNS and CDR2 is SASEGT.

The chain is built from TRBV7-6 and TRBJ1-3; tentative D call: TRBD1 (6 bases). The CDR3 runs to 18 residues. Germline V gene sequence: CDR1 SGHVS, CDR2 FNYEAQ. V was shortened by 0 bases and J by 0 bases, with 15 bases between the two germline ends. The DNA of the CDR3 is TGTGCCAGCAGCTTAGCGGGCGGGGGCGCTAGCTCTGGAAACACCATATATTTT. Its translation is CASSLAGGGASSGNTIYF. The entire variable domain, with the rest obtained from reference TRBV7-6 and TRBJ1-3, is as follows: GAGVSQSPRYKVTKRGQDVALRCDPISGHVSLYWYRQALGQGPEFLTYFNYEAQQDKSGLPNDRFSAERPEGSISTLTIQRTEQRDSAMYRCASSLAGGGASSGNTIYFGEGSWLTVV.

The rearrangement joins TRBV4-2 to TRBJ1-4; a possible D gene is TRBD1 (6 bases). V lost 0 bases, J lost 8 bases, and 13 bases lay in between. The CDR3 covers 15 residues. Germline CDR1 reads LGHNA; CDR2 reads YNFKEQ. This CDR3 reads CASSQDRGPAEKLFF. In nucleotides, the CDR3 is TGTGCCAGCAGCCAAGACAGGGGCCCCGCGGAAAAACTGTTTTTT.

This clone showed up just once. The chain is built from TRBV9 and TRBJ2-2; a weak D match, TRBD1 (7 bases). In germline, CDR1 is SGDLS, CDR2 YYNGEE. The CDR3 runs to 14 residues. The V end was cut by 3 bases, the J end by 6 bases, with 12 bases between. The CDR3: CASSAGGSAGELFF. As DNA, the CDR3 is TGTGCCAGCAGCGCAGGGGGGTCTGCCGGGGAGCTGTTTTTT.

The CDR3 DNA reads as TGTGCCAGCAGCGTAGAGAGTACCTCCTACGAGCAGTACTTC. This codes for CASSVESTSYEQYF. This chain uses TRBV9 with TRBJ2-7, with unresolved D. The CDR3 is 14 amino acids. The germline V gene encodes CDR1 SGDLS and CDR2 YYNGEE. Between the trimmed V and J ends, which lost 0 bases and 0 bases, there was a span of 7 bases.

J is TRBJ2-3 and V is TRBV6-5; TRBD2 agrees at 8 bases. Germline assignment: CDR1 MNHEY and CDR2 SVGAGI. V was clipped by 2 bases and J by 2 bases; unmatched bases: 3. CDR3 size: 15 residues. CDR3 sequence (DNA): TGTGCCAGCAGTTACCAGACTAGCGCCACAGATACGCAGTATTTT. Protein product: CASSYQTSATDTQYF.

V and J are TRBV6-1 and TRBJ2-3, with D possibly being TRBD1 (5 bases). The length of the CDR3 is 15 residues. Trimming removed 1 base from V and 2 bases from J, with 10 bases in between. CDR1 is MNHNS and CDR2 is SASEGT in the germline V gene. CDR3 coding DNA: TGTGCCAGCAGTGAAGGACAGACTTTCACAGATACGCAGTATTTT. This codes for CASSEGQTFTDTQYF.